This TCR beta chain stems from a study of graft-versus-host responses after intestinal transplantation. About the research overall: Every one of the recipients received anti-thymocyte globulin induction and afterwards took tacrolimus and steroids for about 3 years.

Libraries were prepared by immunoSEQ multiplex PCR; TCRdb keeps only in-frame clonotypes and omits some of them. This sample has about 99,000 clones; 93% occur once, and the top ten carry 1.2%. For this clone: What it recognizes is unknown.

Deletions cut 5 bases from V and 6 bases from J, with 8 bases between. Germline V gene sequence: CDR1 SEHNR, CDR2 FQNEAQ (reference sequence). The CDR3 contains 12 residues. The chain employs TRBV7-9 and TRBJ2-1; D remains unclear. The TCR sequence derives from a human donor who received an intestinal transplant. The material sequenced was unstimulated CD8+ T cells sorted from spleen or lymph node cells, taken before intestinal transplant. Written as DNA, the CDR3 is TGTGCCAGCAGCCCCCAGCTCAATGAGCAGTTCTTC. Residues: CASSPQLNEQFF.